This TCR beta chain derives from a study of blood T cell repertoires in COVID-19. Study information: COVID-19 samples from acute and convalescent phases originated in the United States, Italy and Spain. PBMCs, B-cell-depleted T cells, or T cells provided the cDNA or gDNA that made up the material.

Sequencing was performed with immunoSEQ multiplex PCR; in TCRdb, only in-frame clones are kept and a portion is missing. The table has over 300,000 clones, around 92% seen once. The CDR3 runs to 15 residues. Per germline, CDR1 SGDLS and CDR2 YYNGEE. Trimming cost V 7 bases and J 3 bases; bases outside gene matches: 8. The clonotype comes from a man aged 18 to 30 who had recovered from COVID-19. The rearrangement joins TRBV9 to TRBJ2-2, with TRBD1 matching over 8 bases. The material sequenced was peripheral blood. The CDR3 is CASRPGGDDTGELFF. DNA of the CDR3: TGTGCCAGCCGACCAGGGGGCGATGACACCGGGGAGCTGTTTTTT.